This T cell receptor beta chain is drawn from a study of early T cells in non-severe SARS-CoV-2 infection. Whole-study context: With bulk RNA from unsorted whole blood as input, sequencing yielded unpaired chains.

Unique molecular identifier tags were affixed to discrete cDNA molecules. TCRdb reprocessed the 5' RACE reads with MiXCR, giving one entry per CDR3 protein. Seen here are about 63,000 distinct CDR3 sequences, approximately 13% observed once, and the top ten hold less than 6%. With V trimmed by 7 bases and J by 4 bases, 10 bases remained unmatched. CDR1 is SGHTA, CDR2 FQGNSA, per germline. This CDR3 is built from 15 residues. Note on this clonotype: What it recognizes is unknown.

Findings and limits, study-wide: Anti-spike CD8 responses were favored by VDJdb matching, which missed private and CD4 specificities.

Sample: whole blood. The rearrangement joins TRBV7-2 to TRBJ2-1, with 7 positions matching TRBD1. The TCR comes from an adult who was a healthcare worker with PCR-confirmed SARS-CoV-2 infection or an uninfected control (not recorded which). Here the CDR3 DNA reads TGTGCCAGCACAAGACAGGGTGGCCTATACAATGAGCAGTTCTTC. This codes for CASTRQGGLYNEQFF. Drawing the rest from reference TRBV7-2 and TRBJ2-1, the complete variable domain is GAGVSQSPSNKVTEKGKDVELRCDPISGHTALYWYRQSLGQGLEFLIYFQGNSAPDKSGLPSDRFSAERTGGSVSTLTIQRTQQEDSAVYLCASTRQGGLYNEQFFGPGTRLTVL.